This T cell receptor (beta chain) was sequenced in a study of blood T cells in healthy people across ages. The CDR3 is 14 amino acids. The V segment lost 2 bases and the J segment 5 bases; nucleotides outside the gene matches: 3. Germline V gene sequence: CDR1 SGHDN, CDR2 FVKESK. Whole-study results and caveats: Roughly linear age-related decline in beta diversity appeared, significant by age approximately 43. Naive and antigen-experienced cells were not separated, limiting conclusive comparison.

Of note for this clonotype: Its specificity is not known.

Primers used in a second PCR of roughly 7 to 11 cycles were a sample-barcoded 5' primer and a J-beta primer mix. Each cDNA molecule was tagged by a template-switch adaptor that had 12 random nucleotides. Sequencing of every sample gave 3 million or more CDR3-containing paired-end reads. TCRdb called the 5' RACE reads again in MiXCR, with one record for every CDR3 protein. The sample shows about 1.4 million distinct CDR3 sequences, almost 60% of them seen only once. This TCR derives from a man younger than 30 in good health. The V gene is TRBV14, the J gene TRBJ2-7, with TRBD2 matching over 10 bases. The specimen was blood. The CDR3 reads CASSQFSGGHEQYF. The CDR3 nucleotides read TGTGCCAGCAGCCAATTTAGCGGGGGGCACGAGCAGTACTTC.